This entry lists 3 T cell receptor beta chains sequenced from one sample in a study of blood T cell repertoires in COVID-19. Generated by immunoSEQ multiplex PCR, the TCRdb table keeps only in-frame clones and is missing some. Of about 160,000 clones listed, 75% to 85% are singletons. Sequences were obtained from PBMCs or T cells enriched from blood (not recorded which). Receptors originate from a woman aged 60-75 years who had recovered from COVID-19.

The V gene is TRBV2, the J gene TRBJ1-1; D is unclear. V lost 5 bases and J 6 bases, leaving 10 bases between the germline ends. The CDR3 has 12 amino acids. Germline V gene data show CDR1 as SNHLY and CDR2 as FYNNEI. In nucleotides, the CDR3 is TGTGCCAGCAGTTTCGGAGGGCCTGAAGCTTTCTTT. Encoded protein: CASSFGGPEAFF.

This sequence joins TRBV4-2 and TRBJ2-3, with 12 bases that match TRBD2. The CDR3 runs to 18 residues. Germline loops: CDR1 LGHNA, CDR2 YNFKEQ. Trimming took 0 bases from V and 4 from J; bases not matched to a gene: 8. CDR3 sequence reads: CASSQEPSGGALADTQYF. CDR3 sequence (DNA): TGTGCCAGCAGCCAAGAGCCTAGCGGGGGGGCCCTCGCAGATACGCAGTATTTT.

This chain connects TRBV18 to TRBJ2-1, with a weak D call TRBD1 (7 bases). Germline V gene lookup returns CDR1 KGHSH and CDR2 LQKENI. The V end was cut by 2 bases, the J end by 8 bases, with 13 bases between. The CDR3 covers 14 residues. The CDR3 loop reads CASSPSQGGYEQFF. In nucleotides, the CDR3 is TGTGCCAGCTCACCAAGCCAGGGGGGCTATGAGCAGTTCTTC. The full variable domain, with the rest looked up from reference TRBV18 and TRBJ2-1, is NAGVMQNPRHLVRRRGQEARLRCSPMKGHSHVYWYRQLPEEGLKFMVYLQKENIIDESGMPKERFSAEFPKEGPSILRIQQVVRGDSAAYFCASSPSQGGYEQFFGPGTRLTVL.